This T cell receptor (beta chain) was recovered during a study of T-cell reconstitution after alpha-beta-depleted transplantation in children. General study findings and limits: Reportedly, only several hundred clones from non-depleted graft cells drove alpha-beta T-cell counts at about two months. The origin of high day-60 TCRbeta diversity in some patients lay in surviving recipient T cells and thymic progenitors. T-cell counts and diversity were attributed mostly to newly produced T cells one year after transplant.

Regarding this clonotype: Its specificity is unknown.

This sample's TCRbeta library carried unique molecular identifier barcodes. TCRdb processed the PCR reads anew with MiXCR; each CDR3 protein has one entry. The repertoire holds 750,000 to 950,000 distinct CDR3 sequences, with around 17% as singletons. The CDR3 is made up of 16 amino acids. Germline V lookup: CDR1 SGHRS, CDR2 YFSETQ. V was clipped by 4 bases and J by 5 bases; unmatched bases: 6. Material: PBMCs, mostly from graft donor cells, obtained 360 days after TCRalphabeta/CD19-depleted stem cell transplant. The receptor's source is a male patient aged 10 to 17 who had a stem cell transplant for acute lymphoblastic leukemia, so the T cells may come from the graft donor. The chain combines TRBV5-1 with TRBJ2-2, with 12 bases that match TRBD2. The CDR3 DNA reads as TGCGCCAGCAGCCGACTAGCGGGAGTTGGAACCGGGGAGCTGTTTTTT. It encodes CASSRLAGVGTGELFF. The whole variable domain, remainder taken from reference TRBV5-1 and TRBJ2-2, is KAGVTQTPRYLIKTRGQQVTLSCSPISGHRSVSWYQQTPGQGLQFLFEYFSETQRNKGNFPGRFSGRQFSNSRSEMNVSTLELGDSALYLCASSRLAGVGTGELFFGEGSRLTVL.